This is a list of T cell receptor beta chains from one sample in a study of shared clonotypes between healthy human individuals. Some clones are missing from TCRdb's copy, which holds only in-frame ones; the method was immunoSEQ multiplex PCR. The profile shows 170,000 or so clones, 65% to 80% of them singletons. Sequenced material: memory CD4+ T cells sorted from blood. The receptors here all came from a man aged 30 to 45 in good health. Both conserved end residues are part of each CDR3. The D gene is left open where the match is weak. Not every row has a clone size; where given, it reads once, few, many or a size class.

J gene: TRBJ1-2; D gene: .; clone size: .; V gene: TRBV28; CDR3 protein: CASSFIGYTF; CDR3 DNA: TGTGCCAGCAGTTTTATAGGCTACACCTTC
J gene: TRBJ2-7; D gene: .; clone size: .; V gene: TRBV4-3; CDR3 protein: CASSQDGTGQQYF; CDR3 DNA: TGCGCCAGCAGCCAAGATGGTACGGGACAGCAGTACTTC
J gene: TRBJ2-2; D gene: .; clone size: .; V gene: TRBV2; CDR3 protein: CASSGVSVPGELFF; CDR3 DNA: TGTGCCAGCAGTGGGGTGAGCGTCCCCGGGGAGCTGTTTTTT
J gene: TRBJ1-1; D gene: .; clone size: many; V gene: TRBV5-4; CDR3 protein: CASSHRLGRRRMTEAFF; CDR3 DNA: TGTGCCAGCAGCCACCGTTTGGGGCGCCGGAGGATGACTGAAGCTTTCTTT
J gene: TRBJ1-1; D gene: .; clone size: .; V gene: TRBV4-2; CDR3 protein: CASSQEYGRGAPSNTEAFF; CDR3 DNA: TGTGCCAGCAGCCAAGAGTACGGCAGGGGCGCCCCCAGCAACACTGAAGCTTTCTTT
J gene: TRBJ2-1; D gene: .; clone size: .; V gene: TRBV29-1; CDR3 protein: CSVVGSTYNEQFF; CDR3 DNA: TGCAGCGTTGTAGGCTCAACCTACAATGAGCAGTTCTTC
J gene: TRBJ1-1; D gene: .; clone size: many; V gene: TRBV29-1; CDR3 protein: CSVQGAGKGATEAFF; CDR3 DNA: TGCAGCGTTCAAGGGGCAGGGAAAGGGGCCACTGAAGCTTTCTTT
J gene: TRBJ2-7; D gene: .; clone size: .; V gene: TRBV18; CDR3 protein: CASSPARAGPYEQYF; CDR3 DNA: TGTGCCAGCTCACCGGCGCGGGCAGGGCCCTACGAGCAGTACTTC
J gene: TRBJ1-5; D gene: .; clone size: once; V gene: TRBV6-6; CDR3 protein: CASSYSGTASNQPQHF; CDR3 DNA: TGTGCCAGCAGTTACTCCGGGACGGCGAGCAATCAGCCCCAGCATTTT
J gene: TRBJ1-2; D gene: .; clone size: .; V gene: TRBV6-4; CDR3 protein: CASSSGTSLGGYTF; CDR3 DNA: TGTGCCAGCAGTTCCGGGACATCGTTAGGTGGCTACACCTTC
J gene: TRBJ2-6; D gene: .; clone size: .; V gene: TRBV5-4; CDR3 protein: CASSLVRAGANVLTF; CDR3 DNA: TGTGCCAGCAGCTTAGTACGGGCTGGGGCCAACGTCCTGACTTTC
J gene: TRBJ1-2; D gene: .; clone size: .; V gene: TRBV6-5; CDR3 protein: CASSANTRLGGYTF; CDR3 DNA: TGTGCCAGCAGCGCAAATACAAGGTTGGGTGGCTACACCTTC
J gene: TRBJ2-2; D gene: .; clone size: once; V gene: TRBV5-7; CDR3 protein: CASSFSQVNTGELFF; CDR3 DNA: TGTGCCAGCAGCTTTTCACAGGTGAACACCGGGGAGCTGTTTTTT
J gene: TRBJ2-5; D gene: .; clone size: .; V gene: TRBV11-2; CDR3 protein: CASSLAAGRGFGVQETQYF; CDR3 DNA: TGTGCCAGCAGCTTAGCGGCTGGAAGGGGGTTCGGGGTTCAAGAGACCCAGTACTTC
J gene: TRBJ2-5; D gene: .; clone size: .; V gene: TRBV29-1; CDR3 protein: CSVVQRRETQYF; CDR3 DNA: TGCAGCGTTGTTCAGCGGAGGGAGACCCAGTACTTC
J gene: TRBJ2-6; D gene: .; clone size: once; V gene: TRBV2; CDR3 protein: CASSDVSAVLSGANVLTF; CDR3 DNA: TGTGCCAGCAGTGATGTATCGGCCGTACTCTCTGGGGCCAACGTCCTGACTTTC
J gene: TRBJ2-5; D gene: .; clone size: .; V gene: TRBV5-1; CDR3 protein: CATKEAPGNQETQYF; CDR3 DNA: TGCGCCACTAAGGAGGCTCCCGGGAACCAAGAGACCCAGTACTTC
J gene: TRBJ2-3; D gene: .; clone size: .; V gene: TRBV12-5; CDR3 protein: CASGRGDTQYF; CDR3 DNA: TGTGCTAGTGGCCGAGGAGATACGCAGTATTTT
J gene: TRBJ2-2; D gene: TRBD2; clone size: .; V gene: TRBV28; CDR3 protein: CASSYRGTSGRARFSGELFF; CDR3 DNA: TGTGCCAGCAGTTATCGGGGTACTAGCGGGAGGGCCAGGTTCTCCGGGGAGCTGTTTTTT
J gene: TRBJ2-2; D gene: .; clone size: .; V gene: TRBV7-6; CDR3 protein: CASSLRSGNTGELFF; CDR3 DNA: TGTGCCAGCAGCTTAAGATCGGGAAACACCGGGGAGCTGTTTTTT
J gene: TRBJ2-7; D gene: .; clone size: .; V gene: TRBV5-8; CDR3 protein: CASGFGSTSYEQYF; CDR3 DNA: TGTGCCAGCGGATTTGGTAGCACCTCCTACGAGCAGTACTTC
J gene: TRBJ2-2; D gene: .; clone size: .; V gene: TRBV5-5; CDR3 protein: CASSLLPEPTGELFF; CDR3 DNA: TGTGCCAGCAGCTTGCTCCCGGAGCCTACCGGGGAGCTGTTTTTT
J gene: TRBJ2-3; D gene: .; clone size: .; V gene: TRBV2; CDR3 protein: CASSSIRDQFWYF; CDR3 DNA: TGTGCCAGCAGTTCTATAAGGGACCAATTTTGGTATTTT
J gene: TRBJ1-2; D gene: TRBD1; clone size: .; V gene: TRBV6-1; CDR3 protein: CASSDQPGQATFGYTF; CDR3 DNA: TGTGCCAGCAGTGATCAACCGGGACAGGCCACTTTTGGCTACACCTTC
J gene: TRBJ1-2; D gene: .; clone size: medium-sized; V gene: TRBV19; CDR3 protein: CASQLGSLDDYGYTF; CDR3 DNA: TGTGCCAGTCAGCTTGGGAGCTTAGATGACTATGGCTACACCTTC
J gene: TRBJ2-7; D gene: .; clone size: .; V gene: TRBV18; CDR3 protein: CASSPTRNGHEQYF; CDR3 DNA: TGTGCCAGCTCACCAACCCGGAATGGTCACGAGCAGTACTTC
J gene: TRBJ2-2; D gene: TRBD2; clone size: .; V gene: TRBV7-8; CDR3 protein: CASSLPGLAGIGNTGELFF; CDR3 DNA: TGTGCCAGCAGCTTACCGGGACTAGCGGGAATCGGGAACACCGGGGAGCTGTTTTTT
J gene: TRBJ2-7; D gene: .; clone size: .; V gene: TRBV4-2; CDR3 protein: CASSQGAGQGAHEQYF; CDR3 DNA: TGTGCCAGCAGCCAAGGAGCGGGGCAGGGGGCGCACGAGCAGTACTTC
J gene: TRBJ1-3; D gene: .; clone size: .; V gene: TRBV28; CDR3 protein: CASNQQTPGNTIYF; CDR3 DNA: TGTGCCAGCAATCAACAGACTCCAGGAAACACCATATATTTT
J gene: TRBJ1-5; D gene: .; clone size: once; V gene: TRBV19; CDR3 protein: CASEHSHNQPQHF; CDR3 DNA: TGTGCCAGCGAACATAGTCACAATCAGCCCCAGCATTTT
J gene: TRBJ2-1; D gene: .; clone size: .; V gene: TRBV18; CDR3 protein: CASSPVTDEQFF; CDR3 DNA: TGTGCCAGCTCACCAGTGACCGATGAGCAGTTCTTC
J gene: TRBJ2-5; D gene: .; clone size: .; V gene: TRBV2; CDR3 protein: CASSEGSGQETQYF; CDR3 DNA: TGTGCCAGCAGTGAAGGGTCTGGGCAAGAGACCCAGTACTTC
J gene: TRBJ2-1; D gene: .; clone size: .; V gene: TRBV2; CDR3 protein: CASSGRLWGEQFF; CDR3 DNA: TGTGCCAGCAGCGGGCGGCTGTGGGGTGAGCAGTTCTTC
J gene: TRBJ2-7; D gene: .; clone size: .; V gene: TRBV4-1; CDR3 protein: CASSQARGTGYEQYF; CDR3 DNA: TGCGCCAGCAGCCAAGCAAGAGGGACCGGCTACGAGCAGTACTTC
J gene: TRBJ2-7; D gene: TRBD2; clone size: few; V gene: TRBV27; CDR3 protein: CASSLRFWGGGYEQYF; CDR3 DNA: TGTGCCAGCAGTCTAAGGTTCTGGGGCGGGGGCTACGAGCAGTACTTC
J gene: TRBJ1-5; D gene: .; clone size: few; V gene: TRBV6-1; CDR3 protein: CASSKTGREQPQHF; CDR3 DNA: TGTGCCAGCAGTAAAACAGGGCGTGAGCAGCCCCAGCATTTT
J gene: TRBJ2-7; D gene: .; clone size: .; V gene: TRBV5-1; CDR3 protein: CASSLGAGFYEQYF; CDR3 DNA: TGCGCCAGCAGCTTGGGGGCGGGTTTTTACGAGCAGTACTTC
J gene: TRBJ2-7; D gene: .; clone size: .; V gene: TRBV19; CDR3 protein: CASSISSRGRSEQYF; CDR3 DNA: TGTGCCAGTAGTATATCGTCCAGGGGCCGTAGCGAGCAGTACTTC
J gene: TRBJ2-5; D gene: .; clone size: once; V gene: TRBV18; CDR3 protein: CASSPGEETQYF; CDR3 DNA: TGTGCCAGCTCACCCGGGGAAGAGACCCAGTACTTC
J gene: TRBJ2-7; D gene: .; clone size: once; V gene: TRBV6-5; CDR3 protein: CASSQSWAGQDEQYF; CDR3 DNA: TGTGCCAGCAGTCAAAGTTGGGCAGGGCAGGATGAGCAGTACTTC
J gene: TRBJ2-3; D gene: .; clone size: .; V gene: TRBV6-5; CDR3 protein: CASSRTWATDTQYF; CDR3 DNA: TGTGCCAGCAGCAGAACATGGGCCACAGATACGCAGTATTTT
J gene: TRBJ1-5; D gene: .; clone size: .; V gene: TRBV28; CDR3 protein: CASSLGQKGQPQHF; CDR3 DNA: TGTGCCAGCAGTTTAGGGCAAAAGGGTCAGCCCCAGCATTTT
J gene: TRBJ2-2; D gene: TRBD2; clone size: .; V gene: TRBV5-4; CDR3 protein: CASSGSSGRGTGELFF; CDR3 DNA: TGTGCCAGCAGCGGCTCGAGCGGGAGAGGGACCGGGGAGCTGTTTTTT
J gene: TRBJ2-1; D gene: .; clone size: many; V gene: TRBV7-9; CDR3 protein: CASSSPRKNEQFF; CDR3 DNA: TGTGCCAGCAGCTCCCCTAGGAAGAATGAGCAGTTCTTC
J gene: TRBJ2-3; D gene: .; clone size: few; V gene: TRBV5-6; CDR3 protein: CASSFRVTPSTDTQYF; CDR3 DNA: TGTGCCAGCAGCTTTCGTGTGACACCTAGCACAGATACGCAGTATTTT
J gene: TRBJ2-5; D gene: .; clone size: .; V gene: TRBV7-2; CDR3 protein: CASSLVGARETQYF; CDR3 DNA: TGTGCCAGCAGCTTAGTGGGGGCTAGAGAGACCCAGTACTTC
J gene: TRBJ2-7; D gene: TRBD1; clone size: .; V gene: TRBV5-5; CDR3 protein: CASSLVGTGGSEQYF; CDR3 DNA: TGTGCCAGCAGCTTGGTAGGGACAGGGGGAAGCGAGCAGTACTTC